This T cell receptor beta chain was documented in a study of cytomegalovirus exposure and HLA in healthy donors. On the study more broadly: Drawn from HLA-typed donors, 65 million to 100 million unique TCRs were held in an early data release.

Findings and caveats of the study: Published work reported that the classifier diagnosed cytomegalovirus status with high specificity and sensitivity. Accurate prediction of HLA-A and HLA-B alleles (for most subjects) was reportedly achieved from TCR beta sequences.

The V segment lost 4 bases and the J segment 0 bases; nucleotides outside the gene matches: 7. CDR3 size: 16 residues. Germline V gene sequence: CDR1 SGHRS, CDR2 YFSETQ. The PCR ran on 60 Vbeta and 13 Jbeta primers. The data were produced by immunoSEQ multiplex PCR, yet TCRdb's version contains in-frame clones alone and is incomplete. The sample has around 230,000 clones, nearly 80% seen once. To note about this clone: The antigen is not known.

Specimen: PBMCs. This clonotype was sampled from a male donor in good health and CMV-seronegative. The rearrangement joins TRBV5-1 to TRBJ1-1; TRBD1 aligns across 9 bases. CDR3 residues: CASSHGQGLLNTEAFF. DNA for the CDR3: TGCGCCAGCAGCCACGGACAGGGGCTTCTGAACACTGAAGCTTTCTTT.